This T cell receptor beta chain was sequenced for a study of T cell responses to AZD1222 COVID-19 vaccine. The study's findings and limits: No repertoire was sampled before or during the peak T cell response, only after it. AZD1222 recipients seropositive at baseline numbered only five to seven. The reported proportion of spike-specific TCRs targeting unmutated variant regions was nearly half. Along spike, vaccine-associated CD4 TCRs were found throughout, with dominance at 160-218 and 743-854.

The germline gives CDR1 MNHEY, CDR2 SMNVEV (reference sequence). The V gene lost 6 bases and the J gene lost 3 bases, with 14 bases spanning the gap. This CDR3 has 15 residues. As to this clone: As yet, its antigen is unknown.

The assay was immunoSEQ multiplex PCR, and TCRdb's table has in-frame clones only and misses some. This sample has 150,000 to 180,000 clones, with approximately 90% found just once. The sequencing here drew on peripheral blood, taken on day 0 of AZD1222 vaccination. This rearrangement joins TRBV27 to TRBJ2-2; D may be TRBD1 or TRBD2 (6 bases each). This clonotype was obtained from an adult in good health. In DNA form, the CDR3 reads TGTGCCAGCAGCCCATGGGGGGCGGACACCGGGGAGCTGTTTTTT. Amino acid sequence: CASSPWGADTGELFF.